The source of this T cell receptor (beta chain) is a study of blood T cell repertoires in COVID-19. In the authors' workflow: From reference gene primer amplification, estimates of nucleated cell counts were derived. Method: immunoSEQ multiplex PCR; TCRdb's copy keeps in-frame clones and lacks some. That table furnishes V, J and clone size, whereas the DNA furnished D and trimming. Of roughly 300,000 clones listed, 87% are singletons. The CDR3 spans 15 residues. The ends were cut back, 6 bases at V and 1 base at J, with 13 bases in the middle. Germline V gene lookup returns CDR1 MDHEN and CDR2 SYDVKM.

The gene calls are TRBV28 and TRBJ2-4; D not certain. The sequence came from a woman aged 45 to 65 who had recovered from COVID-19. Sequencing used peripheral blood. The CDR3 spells CASSVGFGAKNIQYF. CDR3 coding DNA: TGTGCCAGCAGCGTGGGTTTCGGGGCCAAAAACATTCAGTACTTC.